These T cell receptor beta chains were read from a single sample in a study of cytomegalovirus exposure and HLA in healthy donors. Clones were sequenced by immunoSEQ multiplex PCR, and TCRdb holds only the in-frame ones, with some missing. The table lists about 160,000 clones, more than 65% of them singletons. Sequencing was carried out using PBMCs. Source of these receptors: a woman aged 25 to 39 in good health and CMV-seronegative. The CDR3 runs from the conserved cysteine through the conserved F or W. Each record gives: CDR3 protein, V gene, J gene.

CDR3 protein: CAWRGGLAYGYTF; V gene: TRBV30; J gene: TRBJ1-2
CDR3 protein: CASSANRGLNF; V gene: TRBV28; J gene: TRBJ1-2
CDR3 protein: CASSGGTGRQNTEAFF; V gene: TRBV19; J gene: TRBJ1-1
CDR3 protein: CASSQRGQLSF; V gene: TRBV14; J gene: TRBJ1-4
CDR3 protein: CASSQVNRARNTIYF; V gene: TRBV4-1; J gene: TRBJ1-3
CDR3 protein: CASSWRYSGETQYF; V gene: TRBV5-6; J gene: TRBJ2-5
CDR3 protein: CASSRAGGDYEQYF; V gene: TRBV7-8; J gene: TRBJ2-7
CDR3 protein: CASSPGLAHGETQYF; V gene: TRBV7-6; J gene: TRBJ2-5
CDR3 protein: CASSSLHGTGANYGYTF; V gene: TRBV28; J gene: TRBJ1-2
CDR3 protein: CASRGTGDEQFF; V gene: TRBV5-4; J gene: TRBJ2-1
CDR3 protein: CASSLGRGQDDEQYF; V gene: TRBV5-1; J gene: TRBJ2-7
CDR3 protein: CASSLARNTEAFF; V gene: TRBV7-2; J gene: TRBJ1-1
CDR3 protein: CAWSVRGGLSNQPQHF; V gene: TRBV30; J gene: TRBJ1-5
CDR3 protein: CSSSPPVRGQSSYNEQFF; V gene: TRBV7-9; J gene: TRBJ2-1
CDR3 protein: CASNVDRNTEAFF; V gene: TRBV6-1; J gene: TRBJ1-1
CDR3 protein: CASSPAGQGNYGYPF; V gene: TRBV18; J gene: TRBJ1-2
CDR3 protein: CASSLNRNTEAFF; V gene: TRBV27; J gene: TRBJ1-1
CDR3 protein: CATTDYGGRRSQPQHF; V gene: TRBV28; J gene: TRBJ1-5
CDR3 protein: CASSARPGHTYEQYF; V gene: TRBV9; J gene: TRBJ2-7
CDR3 protein: CASSYFGDTEAFF; V gene: TRBV6-5; J gene: TRBJ1-1